What follows are 22 T cell receptor beta chains derived from one specimen sequenced in a study of blood T cell repertoires in COVID-19. Generated by immunoSEQ multiplex PCR, the TCRdb table keeps only in-frame clones and is missing some. This sample yields about 210,000 clones, of which around 83% are seen a single time; 5.2% belongs to the top ten. The sample comprised peripheral blood. These receptors all come from a woman aged 70-85 years with COVID-19, enrolled during active disease.

Note on this clone: This same CDR3 is encoded by further DNA sequences in the sample. The chain links TRBV6-5 to TRBJ2-7, with TRBD2 identical over 8 bases. This CDR3 is 14 amino acids long. The junction had 7 bases not matched to a gene; V was cut back by 6 bases and J by 3 bases. Germline assignment: CDR1 MNHEY and CDR2 SVGAGI. CDR3 sequence (DNA): TGTGCCAGCAGAAGAGGACTAGCCCGCTACGAGCAGTACTTC. Protein: CASRRGLARYEQYF.

The chain links TRBV29-1 to TRBJ1-2; 9 positions match TRBD1. This CDR3 region has 13 residues. Germline CDR1 SQVTM, CDR2 ANQGSEA. The V and J ends lost 4 bases and 5 bases, in that order; junction bases with no gene match: 5. The CDR3 is CSVGRGQGYGYTF. DNA for the CDR3: TGCAGCGTTGGCCGGGGACAGGGTTATGGCTACACCTTC.

The chain has TRBV30 and TRBJ2-1, with D possibly being TRBD2 (6 bases). Germline loops: CDR1 GTSNPN, CDR2 SVGIG (reference sequence). V was cut by 8 bases and J by 7 bases, with 15 bases left in between. The CDR3 runs to 12 residues. CDR3 DNA: TGTGCCGGACTACGCCGGGTTAATGAGCAGTTCTTC. It yields the protein CAGLRRVNEQFF.

The chain recombines TRBV3-1 (or the pseudogene TRBV3-2) with TRBJ1-6, with D hard to call. The CDR3 extends over 13 amino acids. V was shortened by 1 base and J by 5 bases, with 3 bases between the two germline ends. CDR1 and CDR2 (germline): LGHDT, YNNKEL (reference sequence). In nucleotides, the CDR3 is TGTGCCAGCAGCCAAGCTGATAATTCACCCCTCCACTTT. It translates to CASSQADNSPLHF.

This sequence joins TRBV28 and TRBJ1-5, with D unclear. The CDR3 length is 14 residues. In germline, CDR1 is MDHEN, CDR2 SYDVKM. V was trimmed by 7 bases and J by 11 bases, leaving 21 bases between them. This chain's CDR3 is CASIPAGSARAQHF. In nucleotides, the CDR3 is TGTGCCAGCATCCCCGCGGGTTCCGCAAGAGCCCAGCATTTT.

The V call is TRBV5-4, the J call TRBJ1-4; 9 nucleotides agree with TRBD1. The V segment lost 5 bases and the J segment 5 bases; nucleotides outside the gene matches: 7. The CDR3 is 15 amino acids. The germline V gene encodes CDR1 SGHNT and CDR2 YYREEE (reference sequence). CDR3 in amino acids: CASRPTGGANEKLFF. CDR3 coding DNA: TGTGCCAGCAGACCTACAGGGGGCGCGAATGAAAAACTGTTTTTT.

V usage is TRBV10-3 and J usage is TRBJ2-1; possible D gene TRBD2, 6 bases. The CDR3 spans 14 residues. Germline V gene data show CDR1 as ENHRY and CDR2 as SYGVKD. V gave up 8 bases and J gave up 9 bases, with 20 bases separating them. In DNA form, the CDR3 reads TGTGCCATCCGGGGGAACATTACCCTCAGTGAGCAGTTCTTC. Protein: CAIRGNITLSEQFF.

The chain combines TRBV4-3 with TRBJ2-3; 16 bases agree with TRBD2. Germline V gene lookup returns CDR1 LGHNA and CDR2 YSLEER. This CDR3 contains 21 residues. V dropped 4 bases and J dropped 0; count of bases not matched to a gene: 13. In DNA, the CDR3 is TGCGCCAGCAGCCTGAGTCCCGGGACTAGCGGGAGGGCCATAAGCACAGATACGCAGTATTTT. It codes for CASSLSPGTSGRAISTDTQYF.

The V gene is TRBV28, the J gene TRBJ2-5; 8 nucleotides align to TRBD2. V lost 4 bases to trimming and J lost 5 bases; unmatched junction nucleotides: 12. Germline V gene data show CDR1 as MDHEN and CDR2 as SYDVKM. The CDR3 spans 16 residues. This chain's CDR3 is CASSSAGAVIGETQYF. CDR3 DNA: TGTGCCAGCAGTTCAGCGGGAGCGGTCATTGGGGAGACCCAGTACTTC.

The chain recombines TRBV2 with TRBJ2-7, with 9 bases matching TRBD2. Per the germline V gene, CDR1 is SNHLY and CDR2 is FYNNEI. The CDR3 covers 14 residues. J was trimmed by 1 base and V by 6 bases; bases with no gene match: 4. This CDR3 is CASRDSGGSYEQYF. The CDR3 region has the DNA TGTGCCAGCAGAGATAGCGGGGGTTCCTACGAGCAGTACTTC.

The rearrangement joins TRBV18 to TRBJ1-1, with 7 bases fitting TRBD1. This CDR3 is built from 16 residues. Unmatched junction bases numbered 12, after V lost 4 bases and J lost 4 bases. From germline, CDR1 is KGHSH and CDR2 LQKENI. The CDR3 DNA is TGTGCCAGCTCACTGCAACAGGGGTCGGCGAGCACTGAAGCTTTCTTT. This codes for CASSLQQGSASTEAFF.

V and J are TRBV28 and TRBJ1-2; 10 positions match TRBD1. CDR1 is MDHEN, CDR2 SYDVKM, per germline. Trimming at V came to 6 bases and at J to 4 bases, leaving 8 bases not matched to a gene. CDR3 size: 15 residues. Here the CDR3 DNA reads TGTGCCAGCAGGCCCGGACAGGGGGATATCTATGGCTACACCTTC. The encoded protein is CASRPGQGDIYGYTF.

The J gene is TRBJ2-1, the V gene TRBV28, with D maybe TRBD2 (6 bases). V was clipped by 7 bases and J by 4 bases, with 23 bases between them. The CDR3 consists of 17 residues. Germline CDR1 is MDHEN and CDR2 is SYDVKM. This CDR3 reads CASTPTGPARDYNEQFF. The CDR3 coding sequence is TGTGCCAGCACCCCAACCGGGCCAGCGCGGGATTACAATGAGCAGTTCTTC.

The chain recombines TRBV24-1 with TRBJ2-5; 10 positions agree with TRBD1. The CDR3 spans 17 residues. Germline trimming cut 7 bases from V and 4 bases from J; bases unmatched to any gene: 14. CDR1 and CDR2 (germline): KGHDR, SFDVKD. CDR3 residues: CATSGSGTGEVTETQYF. CDR3 coding DNA: TGTGCCACCAGCGGGAGCGGGACAGGGGAGGTGACAGAGACCCAGTACTTC.

The gene calls are TRBV30 and TRBJ2-7, with TRBD1 matching 8 bases. CDR1 is GTSNPN, CDR2 SVGIG, per germline (reference sequence). This CDR3 is built from 15 residues. J gave up 3 bases and V 2 bases, and 9 bases lay outside the gene matches. CDR3 DNA: TGTGCCTGGAGTACCCGGGACAGGACCCTCTACGAGCAGTACTTC. It translates to CAWSTRDRTLYEQYF. Combining the CDR3 with reference TRBV30 and TRBJ2-7 gives the whole variable domain SQTIHQWPATLVQPVGSPLSLECTVEGTSNPNLYWYRQAAGRGLQLLFYSVGIGQISSEVPQNLSASRPQDRQFILSSKKLLLSDSGFYLCAWSTRDRTLYEQYFGPGTRLTVT.

This clone has only a few counts. Different DNA sequences within this sample yield the same CDR3. The chain recombines TRBV6-5 with TRBJ1-5; no reliable D call. The germline gives CDR1 MNHEY, CDR2 SVGAGI. The CDR3 spans 13 residues. V lost 2 bases and J 3 bases, leaving 5 bases between the germline ends. The CDR3 loop is CASSYGPNQPQHF. CDR3 sequence (DNA): TGTGCCAGCAGTTACGGGCCCAATCAGCCCCAGCATTTT.

This CDR3 is CASSYSSGGNTEAFF. The CDR3 nucleotides are TGTGCCAGCAGTTACTCTTCAGGGGGGAACACTGAAGCTTTCTTT. The chain carries TRBV6-5 and TRBJ1-1; 7 bases are a match to TRBD1. V lost 0 bases and J lost 1; bases outside the gene matches: 2. The germline V gene has CDR1 MNHEY and CDR2 SVGAGI. CDR3 length equals 15 residues.

The chain joins TRBV19 to TRBJ1-5, with D hard to call. CDR1 LNHDA and CDR2 SQIVND come from the germline V gene (reference sequence). The CDR3 has 16 residues. The ends were cut back, 5 bases at V and 2 bases at J, with 16 bases in the middle. This CDR3 reads CASSVTFGHGNQPQHF. The CDR3, as DNA: TGTGCCAGTAGTGTTACTTTTGGGCACGGCAATCAGCCCCAGCATTTT.

This sequence joins TRBV19 and TRBJ1-5; no definite D call. This CDR3 comprises 13 residues. Germline CDR1 LNHDA, CDR2 SQIVND (reference sequence). The V gene lost 7 bases and the J gene lost 7 bases, with 14 bases spanning the gap. The CDR3, as DNA: TGTGCCAGTAATAACGTAGGGAGCCAGCCCCAGCATTTT. Its translation: CASNNVGSQPQHF.

The chain links TRBV28 to TRBJ1-2; 9 bases are a match to TRBD1. There are 15 residues in the CDR3. Germline trimming cut 4 bases from V and 8 bases from J; bases unmatched to any gene: 11. Germline-derived CDR1 and CDR2 are MDHEN and SYDVKM. The CDR3 DNA follows: TGTGCCAGCAGTTCCTCCGGGACAGGGTACAGCGGCTACACCTTC. The encoded protein is CASSSSGTGYSGYTF.

This sequence joins TRBV11-2 and TRBJ2-2; 9 bases agree with TRBD2. CDR1 and CDR2 (germline): SGHAT, FQNNGV. The junction had 5 bases not matched to a gene; V was cut back by 2 bases and J by 1 base. This CDR3 spans 17 amino acids. CDR3 bases: TGTGCCAGCAGCTTATTAGCGGGAGTCCGGAACACCGGGGAGCTGTTTTTT. It translates to CASSLLAGVRNTGELFF.

This clone was detected once. Since the CDR3 does not end with the conserved phenylalanine or tryptophan, this likely comes from a read error. No DNA is shown, since the ends of the CDR3 on it are uncertain; the CDR3 is the one TCRdb lists. The V gene is TRBV28, the J gene TRBJ2-7; the D call in the table, TRBD1, was not verified against the DNA. The CDR3 is 11 residues long, counting both termini. Germline V lookup: CDR1 MDHEN, CDR2 SYDVKM. The chain's CDR3 is CASSSPGQGAL.